The clone carrying this T cell receptor (beta chain) is deemed medium-sized. Its antigen is still unknown. Study-level findings and limits: The TCR gene usage of tumor memory CD4+ T cells clustered together with blood and lymph node memory CD4+ cells and with lymph node naive CD4+ cells. Tumor Tregs overlapped most with tumor, then blood, naive CD4+ cells.

The sorted Tregs were CD4+CD25+CD127-/low cells. After constant-region reverse-primer amplification, full-length variable regions underwent semi-nested PCR with Nested Universal Primer A. TCRdb used MiXCR to reprocess the 5' RACE reads, holding one entry per CDR3 protein. Here the sample spans fewer than 65,000 distinct CDR3 sequences, around 21% being singletons. This CDR3 is built from 15 residues. Per the germline V gene, CDR1 is MDHEN and CDR2 is SYDVKM. Trimming removed 8 bases from V and 5 bases from J, with 19 bases in between. This chain links TRBV28 with TRBJ2-1; D remains ambiguous. Sequencing used tumor-infiltrating Tregs sorted from the breast tumor. This TCR was sampled from a female donor with breast cancer. Here the CDR3 DNA reads TGTGCCAGCCTCTCGGTAGGACGGGTACACAATGAGCAGTTCTTC. It is translated as CASLSVGRVHNEQFF.